The entry that follows covers one T cell receptor (beta chain) sequence. Its specificity is unknown. The junction differs from germline at one of its ends, possibly a read error. This record comes from a study of tumor and adjacent non-tumor tissue in lung cancer. Whole-study context: The cohort had around twelve adenocarcinoma, a couple of squamous cell and 1 small cell patients. The patients, 10 to 11 men and roughly 5 women, were about 30 to 85 with stage I to III disease. Regarding the study as a whole: Compared with tumor, normal lung showed significantly lower TCR diversity.

Germline V gives CDR1 SGHNT, CDR2 YYREEE (reference sequence). The CDR3 loop spans 15 amino acids. No cell sorting was done before RNA was extracted from the tissue. Donors were chemotherapy-naive, newly diagnosed lung cancer surgical patients in China, August–late 2014. A modified ARM-PCR protocol with three rounds of nested PCR amplified TCRbeta. TCRdb redid the calling of the multiplex PCR reads with MiXCR, one entry per CDR3 protein. This table has 78,000 or so distinct CDR3 sequences, around 85% appearing once. This chain joins TRBV5-4 and TRBJ2-3, with D perhaps matching TRBD1 (6 bases). This TCR was sampled from a woman aged 50 to 60 with non-small cell lung cancer. The sequenced sample consisted of lung tumor tissue. The CDR3 sequence: CASNLAQGVADTQCF. The DNA of the CDR3 is TGTGCCAGCAACTTGGCACAGGGAGTGGCAGATACGCAGTGTTTT.